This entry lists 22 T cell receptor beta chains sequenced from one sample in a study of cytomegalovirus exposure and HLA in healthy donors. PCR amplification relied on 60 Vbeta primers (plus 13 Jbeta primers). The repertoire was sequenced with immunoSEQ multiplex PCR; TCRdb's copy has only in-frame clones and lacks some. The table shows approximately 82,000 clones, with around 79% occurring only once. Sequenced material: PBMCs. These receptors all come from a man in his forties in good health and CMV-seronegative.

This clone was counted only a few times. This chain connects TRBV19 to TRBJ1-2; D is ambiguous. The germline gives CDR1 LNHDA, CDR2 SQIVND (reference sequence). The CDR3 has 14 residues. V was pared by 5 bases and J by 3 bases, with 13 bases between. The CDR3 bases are TGTGCCAGTAGTCTGGAGGATGGTGACTATGGCTACACCTTC. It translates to CASSLEDGDYGYTF.

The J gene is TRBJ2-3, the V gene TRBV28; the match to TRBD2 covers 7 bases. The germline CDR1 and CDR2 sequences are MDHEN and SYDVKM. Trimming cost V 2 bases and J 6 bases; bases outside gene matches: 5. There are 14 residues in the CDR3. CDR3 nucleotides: TGTGCCAGCAGTTTACTAGCGGCGGAGGATACGCAGTATTTT. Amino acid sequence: CASSLLAAEDTQYF.

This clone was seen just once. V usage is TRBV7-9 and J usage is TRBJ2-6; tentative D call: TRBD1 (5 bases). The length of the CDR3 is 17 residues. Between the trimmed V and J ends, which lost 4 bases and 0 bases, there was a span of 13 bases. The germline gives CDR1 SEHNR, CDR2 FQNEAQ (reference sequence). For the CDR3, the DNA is TGTGCCAGCAGCTCTCTAAGACAGCCCTCTGGGGCCAACGTCCTGACTTTC. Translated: CASSSLRQPSGANVLTF.

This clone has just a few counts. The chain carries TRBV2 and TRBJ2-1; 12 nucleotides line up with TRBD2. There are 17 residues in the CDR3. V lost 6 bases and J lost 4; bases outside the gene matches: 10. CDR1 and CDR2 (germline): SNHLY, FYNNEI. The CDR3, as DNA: TGTGCCAGCAGCCCCAGTTTGGGGACTAGCGGGTACAATGAGCAGTTCTTC. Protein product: CASSPSLGTSGYNEQFF.

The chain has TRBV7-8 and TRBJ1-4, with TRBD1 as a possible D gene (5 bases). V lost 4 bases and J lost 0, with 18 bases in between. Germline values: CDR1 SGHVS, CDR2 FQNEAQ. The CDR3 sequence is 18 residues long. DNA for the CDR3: TGTGCCAGCAGCTCCCCCCGGCCGGGGGGTGCAACTAATGAAAAACTGTTTTTT. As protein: CASSSPRPGGATNEKLFF.

The CDR3 here is CASSLEAGLKNTEAFF. Here the CDR3 DNA reads TGTGCCAGCAGCTTAGAGGCAGGGCTGAAGAACACTGAAGCTTTCTTT. The chain is built from TRBV11-2 and TRBJ1-1; D is perhaps TRBD1 (5 bases). Germline CDR1 is SGHAT and CDR2 is FQNNGV. V was shortened by 0 bases and J by 1 base, with 12 bases between the two germline ends. This CDR3 is 16 amino acids long.

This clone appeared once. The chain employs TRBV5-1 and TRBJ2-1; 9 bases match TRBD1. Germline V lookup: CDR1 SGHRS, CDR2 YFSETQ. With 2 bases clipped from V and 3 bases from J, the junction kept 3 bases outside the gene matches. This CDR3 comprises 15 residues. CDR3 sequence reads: CASSLMDRGYNEQFF. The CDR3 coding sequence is TGCGCCAGCAGCTTAATGGACAGGGGCTACAATGAGCAGTTCTTC.

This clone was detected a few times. The CDR3 here is CASSFSRATGTYNEQFF. The CDR3 DNA reads as TGTGCCAGCAGTTTTAGTCGGGCGACAGGAACCTACAATGAGCAGTTCTTC. This sequence joins TRBV28 and TRBJ2-1; D might be TRBD1 (6 bases). Germline V gives CDR1 MDHEN, CDR2 SYDVKM. The CDR3 runs to 17 residues. Trimming removed 3 bases from V and 2 bases from J, with 17 bases in between. Full variable domain (outside the CDR3, taken from reference TRBV28 and TRBJ2-1): DVKVTQSSRYLVKRTGEKVFLECVQDMDHENMFWYRQDPGLGLRLIYFSYDVKMKEKGDIPEGYSVSREKKERFSLILESASTNQTSMYLCASSFSRATGTYNEQFFGPGTRLTVL.

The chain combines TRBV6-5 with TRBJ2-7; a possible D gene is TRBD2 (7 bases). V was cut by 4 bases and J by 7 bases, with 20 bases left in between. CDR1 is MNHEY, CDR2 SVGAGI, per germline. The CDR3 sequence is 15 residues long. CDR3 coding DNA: TGTGCCAGCAGTTCAGTACAGGGACTACTCGATGAGCAGTACTTC. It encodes CASSSVQGLLDEQYF.

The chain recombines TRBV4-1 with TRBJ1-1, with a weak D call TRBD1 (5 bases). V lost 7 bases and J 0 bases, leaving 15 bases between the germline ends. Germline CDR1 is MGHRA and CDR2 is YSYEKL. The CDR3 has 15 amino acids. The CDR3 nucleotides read TGCGCCAGCACCTGGGGGGGTTCAATGAACACTGAAGCTTTCTTT. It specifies CASTWGGSMNTEAFF.

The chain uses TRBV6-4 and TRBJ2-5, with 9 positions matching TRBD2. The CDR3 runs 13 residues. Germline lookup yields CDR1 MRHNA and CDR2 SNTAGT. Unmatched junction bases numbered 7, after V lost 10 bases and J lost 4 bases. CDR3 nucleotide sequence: TGTGCCACCACTAGCGGGCGTCGAGAGACCCAGTACTTC. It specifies CATTSGRRETQYF.

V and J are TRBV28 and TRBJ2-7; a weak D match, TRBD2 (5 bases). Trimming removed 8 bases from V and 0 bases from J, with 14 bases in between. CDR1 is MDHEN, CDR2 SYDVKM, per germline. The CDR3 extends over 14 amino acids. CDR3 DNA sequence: TGTGCCAGCCACGGACCGGGAAGCTCCTACGAGCAGTACTTC. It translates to CASHGPGSSYEQYF.

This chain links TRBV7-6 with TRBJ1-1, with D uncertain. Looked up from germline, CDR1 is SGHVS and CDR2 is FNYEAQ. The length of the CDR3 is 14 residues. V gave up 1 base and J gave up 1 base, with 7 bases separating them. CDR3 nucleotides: TGTGCCAGCAGCTTAGTGGGGAGGAACACTGAAGCTTTCTTT. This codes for CASSLVGRNTEAFF.

CDR3 residues: CASSTGGVGGVEQFF. In DNA, the CDR3 is TGTGCCAGCAGTACAGGGGGCGTCGGGGGGGTTGAGCAGTTCTTC. The rearrangement links TRBV28 to TRBJ2-1, with D perhaps TRBD1 (9 bases). Deletions cut 5 bases from V and 9 bases from J, with 20 bases between. Germline V gives CDR1 MDHEN, CDR2 SYDVKM. The CDR3 has 15 residues.

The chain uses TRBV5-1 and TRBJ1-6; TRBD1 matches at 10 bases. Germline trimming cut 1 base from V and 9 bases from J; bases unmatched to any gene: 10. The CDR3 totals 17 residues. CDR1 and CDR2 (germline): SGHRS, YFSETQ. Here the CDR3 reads CASSLTPGQGTGSPLHF. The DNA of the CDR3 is TGCGCCAGCAGCTTGACCCCGGGACAGGGGACCGGTTCACCCCTCCACTTT.

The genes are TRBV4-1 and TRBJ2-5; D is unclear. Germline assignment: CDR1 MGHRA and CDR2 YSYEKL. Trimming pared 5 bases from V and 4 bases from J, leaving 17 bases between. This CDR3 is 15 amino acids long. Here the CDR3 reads CASSKSFVVSETQYF. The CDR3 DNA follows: TGCGCCAGCAGCAAAAGCTTTGTGGTTTCAGAGACCCAGTACTTC.

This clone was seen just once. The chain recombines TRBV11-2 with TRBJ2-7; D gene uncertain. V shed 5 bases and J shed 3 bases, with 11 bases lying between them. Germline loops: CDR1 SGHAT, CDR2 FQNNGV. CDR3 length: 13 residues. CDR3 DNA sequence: TGTGCCAGCAGCCCCATTAGGAGCTACGAGCAGTACTTC. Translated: CASSPIRSYEQYF.

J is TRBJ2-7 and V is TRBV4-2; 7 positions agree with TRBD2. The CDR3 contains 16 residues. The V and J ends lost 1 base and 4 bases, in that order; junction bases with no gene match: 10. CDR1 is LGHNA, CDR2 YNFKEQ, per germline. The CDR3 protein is CASSQGLGTNSYEQYF. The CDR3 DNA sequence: TGTGCCAGCAGCCAAGGGCTCGGGACTAACTCATACGAGCAGTACTTC.

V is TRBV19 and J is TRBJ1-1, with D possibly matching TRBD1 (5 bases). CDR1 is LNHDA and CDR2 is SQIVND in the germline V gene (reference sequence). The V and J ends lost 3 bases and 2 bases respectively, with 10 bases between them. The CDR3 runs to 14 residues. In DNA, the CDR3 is TGTGCCAGTAGTATCCGAGACAGTAACACTGAAGCTTTCTTT. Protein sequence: CASSIRDSNTEAFF.

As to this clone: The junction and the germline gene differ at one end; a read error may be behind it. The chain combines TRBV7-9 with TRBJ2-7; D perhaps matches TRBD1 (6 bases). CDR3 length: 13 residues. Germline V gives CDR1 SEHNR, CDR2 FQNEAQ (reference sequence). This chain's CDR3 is CSSSLARGYEQYF. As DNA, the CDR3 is TGTTCCAGCAGCTTAGCCAGGGGCTACGAGCAGTACTTC.

CDR3 sequence: CASSTREGVYAYGYTF. CDR3 DNA sequence: TGTGCCAGCAGTACCCGGGAGGGGGTCTATGCCTATGGCTACACCTTC. The chain links TRBV28 to TRBJ1-2; D might be TRBD1 (6 bases). V was trimmed by 5 bases and J by 4 bases, leaving 20 bases between them. This CDR3 contains 16 residues. The V gene's germline CDR1 is MDHEN and CDR2 SYDVKM.

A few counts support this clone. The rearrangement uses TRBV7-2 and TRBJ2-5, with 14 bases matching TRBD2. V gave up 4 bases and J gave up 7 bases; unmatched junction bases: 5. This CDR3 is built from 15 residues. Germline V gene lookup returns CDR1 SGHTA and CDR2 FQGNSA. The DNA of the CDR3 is TGTGCCAGCAGCTCGGGACTAGCGGGAGAGTGGACCCAGTACTTC. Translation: CASSSGLAGEWTQYF.